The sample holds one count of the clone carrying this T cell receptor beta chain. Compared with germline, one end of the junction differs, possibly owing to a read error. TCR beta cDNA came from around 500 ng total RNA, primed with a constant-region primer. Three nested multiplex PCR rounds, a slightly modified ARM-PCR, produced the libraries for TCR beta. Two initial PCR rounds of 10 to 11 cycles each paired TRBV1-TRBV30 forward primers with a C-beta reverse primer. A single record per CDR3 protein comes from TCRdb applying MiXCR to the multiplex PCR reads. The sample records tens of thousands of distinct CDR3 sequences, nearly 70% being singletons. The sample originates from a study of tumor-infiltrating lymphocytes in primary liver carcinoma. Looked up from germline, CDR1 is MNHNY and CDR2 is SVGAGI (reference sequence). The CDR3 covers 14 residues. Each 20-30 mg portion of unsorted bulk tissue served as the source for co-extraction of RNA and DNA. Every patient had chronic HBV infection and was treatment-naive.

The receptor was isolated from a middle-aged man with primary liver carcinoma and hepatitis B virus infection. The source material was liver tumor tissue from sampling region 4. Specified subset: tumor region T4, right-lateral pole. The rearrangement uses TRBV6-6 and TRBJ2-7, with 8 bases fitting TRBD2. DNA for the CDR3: TGTGCAAGCAGTTATGCGCTAGCGGGTGGTGGGCAGTACTTC. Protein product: CASSYALAGGGQYF.